One T cell receptor beta chain is described in this entry. The source of the sample is a study of blood T cell repertoires in COVID-19. Study background: From T cells, B-cell-depleted T cells, or PBMCs came the material, which was cDNA or gDNA.

In the original analysis: Counts of nucleated cells, estimated from reference gene primer amplification, were obtained. The data were produced by immunoSEQ multiplex PCR, yet TCRdb's version contains in-frame clones alone and is incomplete. V and J calls and clone size are given by that table; D and trimming were obtained from the DNA. The table records approximately 280,000 clones, approximately 90% of them present only once. V was shortened by 0 bases and J by 3 bases, with 10 bases between the two germline ends. This CDR3 has 14 amino acids. The germline gives CDR1 SGHRS, CDR2 YFSETQ. Sample: peripheral blood. The chain links TRBV5-1 to TRBJ2-7, with D unclear. This clonotype originated in a middle-aged man with acute or convalescent COVID-19. CDR3 bases: TGCGCCAGCAGCTTGGGGTTGTCGGGCTACGAGCAGTACTTC. It is translated as CASSLGLSGYEQYF.